Following are 16 T cell receptor beta chains from one sample sequenced in a study of human T cells and chemical hapten exposure. Stated time point: patch test 3, about 24 weeks after DPC sensitization. As to treatment: therapeutic diphenylcyclopropenone sensitization with weekly scalp DPC. MiXCR was run by TCRdb on the RACE reads, yielding one entry per CDR3 protein. The table includes about 82,000 distinct CDR3 sequences, approximately 12% detected once. This specimen consisted of whole blood, obtained in connection with sensitization to the hapten diphenylcyclopropenone (DPC). These receptors all stem from a woman between 45 and 60 years old with alopecia areata. Some clones in this sample may be carry-over from other donors' samples.

This sequence joins TRBV10-3 and TRBJ2-3; the D gene is possibly TRBD2 (6 bases). CDR1 and CDR2 (germline): ENHRY, SYGVKD. The CDR3 consists of 15 residues. V lost 3 bases and J 0 bases, leaving 10 bases between the germline ends. The CDR3 DNA reads as TGTGCCATCAGTGAAACTAGCTTGAGCACAGATACGCAGTATTTT. Translating it yields CAISETSLSTDTQYF.

This sequence joins TRBV7-6 and TRBJ2-5; 11 positions match TRBD2. Germline trimming cut 5 bases from V and 2 bases from J; bases unmatched to any gene: 7. The germline CDR1 and CDR2 sequences are SGHVS and FNYEAQ. The CDR3 is made up of 16 amino acids. The CDR3 DNA follows: TGTGCCAGCAGCCCTGGGACTAGCGGAAGTCAAGAGACCCAGTACTTC. Translation gives CASSPGTSGSQETQYF.

This clonotype was detected a few times. This sequence joins TRBV19 and TRBJ1-5, with D possibly being TRBD1 (5 bases). CDR1 is LNHDA and CDR2 is SQIVND in the germline V gene (reference sequence). Trimming took off 6 bases at V and 7 bases at J, with 16 bases between the two ends. The CDR3 is 14 amino acids. In DNA, the CDR3 is TGTGCCAGTAGCCAAAATACCAGGGAGCAGCCCCAGCATTTT. Its translation is CASSQNTREQPQHF.

This chain joins TRBV6-6 and TRBJ2-1; 9 bases agree with TRBD2. Germline V gene lookup returns CDR1 MNHNY and CDR2 SVGAGI (reference sequence). Losses at the gene ends were 7 bases for V and 0 bases for J; bases not matched to a gene: 16. This CDR3 contains 19 residues. Written as DNA, the CDR3 is TGTGCCAGCAACAACATAAGGCTAGCGGGAACGACCTCCTACAATGAGCAGTTCTTC. Protein: CASNNIRLAGTTSYNEQFF.

The chain uses TRBV18 and TRBJ2-6; D is uncertain. From germline, CDR1 is KGHSH and CDR2 LQKENI. The CDR3 contains 15 residues. Trimming cost V 2 bases and J 2 bases, with 7 bases left between them. The CDR3 DNA reads TGTGCCAGCTCACCAGGGGTCCCTGGGGCCAACGTCCTGACTTTC. Residues: CASSPGVPGANVLTF.

This clonotype was detected a few times. V is TRBV20-1 and J is TRBJ1-2, with D perhaps TRBD1 (5 bases). Looked up from germline, CDR1 is DFQATT and CDR2 is SNEGSKA (reference sequence). V was shortened by 3 bases and J by 4 bases, with 15 bases between the two germline ends. The CDR3 is 14 residues long. This CDR3 reads CSASITSGAYGYTF. In nucleotides, the CDR3 is TGCAGTGCTAGCATAACTTCCGGGGCCTATGGCTACACCTTC.

Only a few counts were recorded for this clonotype. The gene calls are TRBV29-1 and TRBJ2-1; D is unclear. The CDR3 totals 13 residues. V lost 1 base, J lost 0 bases, and 4 bases lay in between. Germline assignment: CDR1 SQVTM and CDR2 ANQGSEA. The CDR3 coding sequence is TGCAGCGTTGAAGGGTACTCCTACAATGAGCAGTTCTTC. This encodes CSVEGYSYNEQFF.

This clonotype appeared many times. V is TRBV5-1 and J is TRBJ2-2; TRBD2 might be the D (5 bases). V lost 5 bases to trimming and J lost 1 base, with 15 bases between them. CDR1 is SGHRS and CDR2 is YFSETQ in the germline V gene. This CDR3 contains 16 residues. CDR3 nucleotides: TGCGCCAGCAGTTCCTTGAGGGAAAGGAACACCGGGGAGCTGTTTTTT. Its protein is CASSSLRERNTGELFF. Full variable domain (remainder filled in from reference TRBV5-1 and TRBJ2-2): KAGVTQTPRYLIKTRGQQVTLSCSPISGHRSVSWYQQTPGQGLQFLFEYFSETQRNKGNFPGRFSGRQFSNSRSEMNVSTLELGDSALYLCASSSLRERNTGELFFGEGSRLTVL.

The table lists this clonotype with many counts. V usage is TRBV27 and J usage is TRBJ2-1; TRBD2 might be the D (6 bases). CDR1 is MNHEY and CDR2 is SMNVEV in the germline V gene (reference sequence). This CDR3 comprises 17 residues. V lost 3 bases and J 4 bases, leaving 19 bases between the germline ends. This CDR3 reads CASSFRPRDSLYNEQFF. The CDR3 DNA sequence: TGTGCCAGCAGTTTCCGACCCAGGGACTCCCTTTACAATGAGCAGTTCTTC.

The chain links TRBV20-1 to TRBJ2-3; maybe TRBD2 (7 bases). Trimming removed 3 bases from V and 3 bases from J, with 13 bases in between. The CDR3 has 14 residues. Germline V gives CDR1 DFQATT, CDR2 SNEGSKA (reference sequence). The CDR3 sequence: CSASGGARTDTQYF. CDR3 in DNA: TGCAGTGCTAGTGGGGGGGCGCGTACAGATACGCAGTATTTT.

The chain links TRBV29-1 to TRBJ1-1; D ambiguous. Germline V gene lookup returns CDR1 SQVTM and CDR2 ANQGSEA. The V end was cut by 4 bases, the J end by 1 base, with 10 bases between. This CDR3 spans 13 amino acids. CDR3 sequence reads: CSVVPRANTEAFF. CDR3 nucleotides: TGCAGCGTTGTTCCCCGGGCGAACACTGAAGCTTTCTTT.

This clonotype was observed at least ten times. This sequence joins TRBV7-6 and TRBJ2-7; tentatively, D is TRBD1 (5 bases). Looked up from germline, CDR1 is SGHVS and CDR2 is FNYEAQ. V was pared by 0 bases and J by 3 bases, with 9 bases between. The CDR3 consists of 14 residues. Written as DNA, the CDR3 is TGTGCCAGCAGCTTAGCGGACACCGACTACGAGCAGTACTTC. Its protein is CASSLADTDYEQYF.

In this sample, this clonotype turned up many times. This chain connects TRBV11-2 to TRBJ2-7; 10 bases match TRBD1. V trimming: 5 bases; J trimming: 6 bases; junction bases outside the gene matches: 10. CDR1 and CDR2 from the germline V gene are SGHAT and FQNNGV. CDR3 length: 15 amino acids. CDR3 region: CASSVGGQGSSEQYF. CDR3 coding DNA: TGTGCCAGCAGCGTAGGGGGACAGGGGTCGAGCGAGCAGTACTTC.

This clonotype occurred many times. The rearrangement links TRBV29-1 to TRBJ2-6; D is ambiguous. Germline CDR1 SQVTM, CDR2 ANQGSEA. V lost 6 bases and J lost 0, with 6 bases in between. The CDR3 spans 13 residues. The CDR3 DNA reads as TGCAGCGTCAGGCTCTCTGGGGCCAACGTCCTGACTTTC. Amino acid sequence: CSVRLSGANVLTF.

This clonotype occurred many times. The rearrangement uses TRBV6-6 and TRBJ1-5; D not certain. This CDR3 has 15 residues. CDR1 and CDR2 (germline): MNHNY, SVGAGI (reference sequence). The ends were cut back, 0 bases at V and 6 bases at J, with 12 bases in the middle. The CDR3 nucleotides are TGTGCCAGCAGTTACTCGATTGAGTTCGGTCAGCCCCAGCATTTT. It codes for CASSYSIEFGQPQHF.

In this sample, this clonotype turned up a few times. The rearrangement joins TRBV5-1 to TRBJ2-3; weak D call: TRBD1 (5 bases). CDR3 length equals 15 residues. CDR1 is SGHRS, CDR2 YFSETQ, per germline. Deletions cut 0 bases from V and 4 bases from J, with 12 bases between. CDR3 sequence: CASSLAMWGSDTQYF. Here the CDR3 DNA reads TGCGCCAGCAGCTTGGCCATGTGGGGCTCAGATACGCAGTATTTT. Supplemented by reference TRBV5-1 and TRBJ2-3, the full variable domain reads KAGVTQTPRYLIKTRGQQVTLSCSPISGHRSVSWYQQTPGQGLQFLFEYFSETQRNKGNFPGRFSGRQFSNSRSEMNVSTLELGDSALYLCASSLAMWGSDTQYFGPGTRLTVL.